This T cell receptor beta chain was sequenced in a study of OX40 agonist ivuxolimab in advanced cancers. Regarding the research as a whole: The costimulatory receptor OX40 (CD134) was targeted by ivuxolimab, a fully human IgG2 agonistic monoclonal antibody. Prior anti-PD-1, anti-PD-L1 or anti-CTLA-4 therapy was permitted, and 30% to 45% of dose-escalation patients had received checkpoint inhibitors. The dose-escalation cohort was about 83% male with a mean age of around 62 years, ranging from about 20 to 80. Of the approximately 50 dose-escalation patients, hepatocellular carcinoma was present in 19, melanoma in around 15, renal cell carcinoma in 9 and head and neck cancer in 9. Intravenous ivuxolimab was administered to patients every 2 weeks at six dose levels: 0.01, 0.1, 0.3, 1.5, 3 and 10 mg/kg. The paper reports the monotherapy dose-escalation portion (N ≈ 50 patients) of the phase I ivuxolimab trial. Peripheral TCRbeta sequencing aimed to test whether ivuxolimab altered TCR sequence diversity and caused clonal T-cell expansion. Three dose-escalation patients achieved partial responses, one with hepatocellular carcinoma and two with cutaneous melanoma. The paper's findings and limits, for the study overall: Antigen specificity was not determined for the clonally expanded peripheral T cells. Clonal expansion of both CD4+ and CD8+ blood T cells was observed from baseline to week 6 at doses 0.1 to 3.0 mg/kg. Low levels of normalized T-cell clonal expansion were also seen in some patients who did not respond. In the 0.1-3.0 mg/kg groups, partial responders had among the lowest normalized peripheral clonal expansion, particularly in CD8+ T cells. After ivuxolimab, expanded clones were on average more numerous among CD8+ T cells than among CD4+ T cells.

As regards this clone: The antigen it recognizes is unknown. Qualities for individual bases were not recorded, and no much larger clone is one base off.

Genomic DNA was isolated from the sorted cells so that the TCRbeta CDR3 region could be sequenced. The immunoSEQ Assay was used to sequence the TCRbeta CDR3 regions. TCRdb re-hosts the immuneACCESS table, in-frame sequences only. Its copies lack some clones; in the studies checked, an unresolved V gene accounts for under half of them, and the cause for the rest is not known. The sample data list around 68,000 clones, and roughly 90% of these were observed just once. Under 3.5% of the sample is taken by the ten largest. The trial excluded patients who had a history of autoimmune disease or who were on systemic immunosuppression. Peripheral blood for TCR sequencing was drawn from every dose cohort at baseline, at cycle 4 day 1 and at cycle 7 day 1. The samples were taken from a phase I, first-in-human, multicenter, open-label dose-escalation trial of ivuxolimab. Adults with locally advanced or metastatic head and neck squamous cell, hepatocellular, melanoma or renal cell carcinoma were enrolled in the trial. Before TCR sequencing, CD4+ T cells and CD8+ T cells were sorted from peripheral blood as separate populations.

The CDR3, from cysteine to phenylalanine, totals 15 residues. Only CDR3 DNA is held: 45 bases, read in frame from base 1. As encoded in the germline V gene, CDR1 is SGDLS while CDR2 is YYNGEE. The V and J ends are trimmed by 0 bases and 3 bases, leaving 9 bases between them. The sequence joins TRBV9 to TRBJ2-2, with no reliable assignment of the D segment. This receptor was taken from an adult with an advanced solid tumor such as melanoma, head and neck, liver or kidney cancer. Sequencing was performed on CD4+ or CD8+ T cells sorted from blood, taken in a trial of the OX40 agonist ivuxolimab. CDR3 protein: CASSVDPFDTGELFF. The DNA sequence follows: TGTGCCAGCAGCGTAGATCCCTTTGACACCGGGGAGCTGTTTTTT.